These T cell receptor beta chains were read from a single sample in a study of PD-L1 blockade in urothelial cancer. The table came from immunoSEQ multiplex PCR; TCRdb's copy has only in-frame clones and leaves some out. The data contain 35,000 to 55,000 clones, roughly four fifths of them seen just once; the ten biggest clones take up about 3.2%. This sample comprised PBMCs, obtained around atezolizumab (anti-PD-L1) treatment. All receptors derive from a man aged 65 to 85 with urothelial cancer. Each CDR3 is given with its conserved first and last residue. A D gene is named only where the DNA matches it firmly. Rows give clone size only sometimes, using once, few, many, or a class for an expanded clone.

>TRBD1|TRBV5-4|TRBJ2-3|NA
TGTGCCAGCACCACAGGGGGGACTAGCACAGATACGCAGTATTTT
CASTTGGTSTDTQYF
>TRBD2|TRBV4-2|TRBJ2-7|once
TGTGCCAGCAGCCGCCAATATATAACTAGCGATTCCTACGAGCAGTACTTC
CASSRQYITSDSYEQYF
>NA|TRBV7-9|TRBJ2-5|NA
TGTGCCAGCAGCTTAGCCCGGCGAGGAGAGACCCAGTACTTC
CASSLARRGETQYF
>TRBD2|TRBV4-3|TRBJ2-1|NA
TGCGCCAGCAGCCAAGGGGAGGGGAATGAGCAGTTCTTC
CASSQGEGNEQFF
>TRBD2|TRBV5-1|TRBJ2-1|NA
TGCGCCAGCAGCCGTAGGACTAGCGGGAGATACAATGAGCAGTTCTTC
CASSRRTSGRYNEQFF
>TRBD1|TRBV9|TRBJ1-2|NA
TGTGCCAGCAGACAACTTAAAGGGACAGGGGACGGCTACACCTTC
CASRQLKGTGDGYTF
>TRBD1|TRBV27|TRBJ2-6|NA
TGTGCCAGCAGGGTCGGGACAGGGGATTCTGGGGCCAACGTCCTGACTTTC
CASRVGTGDSGANVLTF
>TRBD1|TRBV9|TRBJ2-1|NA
TGTGCCAGCAGCGTAGTTATGCAGGGGGCAGGAAATGAGCAGTTCTTC
CASSVVMQGAGNEQFF
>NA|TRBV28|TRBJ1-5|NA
TGTGCCAGCAGACAGACAAATCAGCCCCAGCATTTT
CASRQTNQPQHF
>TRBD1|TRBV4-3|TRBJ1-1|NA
TGCGCCAGCAGCCGACGGGACAGTAACACTGAAGCTTTCTTT
CASSRRDSNTEAFF
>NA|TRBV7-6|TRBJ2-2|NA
TGTGCCAGCAGCTTAGCGGACAGTGTCACCGGGGAGCTGTTTTTT
CASSLADSVTGELFF